Listed here are 21 T cell receptor beta chains from one sample, sequenced in a study of lymphopenia after photon versus proton radiotherapy. Assay: immunoSEQ multiplex PCR; the TCRdb copy retains only in-frame clones and omits some. This table holds some 25,000 clones, less than 90% found once. The input for sequencing was peripheral blood, taken from a patient treated with photon-based radiotherapy. The source of these receptors is a woman in her forties or fifties with pancreatic cancer.

The chain carries TRBV27 and TRBJ2-3, with 9 bases aligning to TRBD2. Germline V gene sequence: CDR1 MNHEY, CDR2 SMNVEV (reference sequence). CDR3 size: 16 residues. V dropped 4 bases and J dropped 2; count of bases not matched to a gene: 7. For the CDR3, the DNA is TGTGCCAGCAGTTACCTCCTAGCGGGAACCACAGATACGCAGTATTTT. Translation: CASSYLLAGTTDTQYF.

J is TRBJ2-1 and V is TRBV14; unclear D gene. The CDR3 contains 14 residues. Germline V gene data show CDR1 as SGHDN and CDR2 as FVKESK. V lost 1 base, J lost 2 bases, and 6 bases lay in between. DNA of the CDR3: TGTGCCAGCAGCCAAGGCATCCCCTACAATGAGCAGTTCTTC. Its protein product is CASSQGIPYNEQFF.

The J gene is TRBJ2-7, the V gene TRBV6-5; TRBD2 aligns across 7 bases. The CDR3 spans 15 residues. The V gene's germline CDR1 is MNHEY and CDR2 SVGAGI. V dropped 8 bases and J dropped 6; count of bases not matched to a gene: 16. CDR3 amino acids: CASLHFSSGTAEQYF. The CDR3 bases are TGTGCCAGCCTTCATTTCTCTAGCGGCACTGCCGAGCAGTACTTC.

J is TRBJ2-5 and V is TRBV7-2, with D possibly being TRBD1 (6 bases). The CDR3 totals 14 residues. Deletions cut 4 bases from V and 1 base from J, with 10 bases between. The V gene's germline CDR1 is SGHTA and CDR2 FQGNSA. The CDR3 DNA reads as TGTGCCAGCAGCTCTCAGGGGAGCCAAGAGACCCAGTACTTC. Protein product: CASSSQGSQETQYF.

The gene calls are TRBV6-4 and TRBJ2-2, with 7 bases aligning to TRBD1. CDR3 size: 15 residues. V lost 5 bases and J lost 2; bases outside the gene matches: 5. Germline loops: CDR1 MRHNA, CDR2 SNTAGT. CDR3 DNA sequence: TGTGCCAGCAGTATGGGACAGCCTAACACCGGGGAGCTGTTTTTT. Encoded protein: CASSMGQPNTGELFF.

The count of this clone is one. The chain recombines TRBV5-1 with TRBJ2-1; 14 positions agree with TRBD2. With V trimmed by 0 bases and J by 9 bases, 2 bases remained unmatched. CDR1 and CDR2 from the germline V gene are SGHRS and YFSETQ. This CDR3 region has 15 residues. DNA of the CDR3: TGCGCCAGCAGCTTGGAGACTAGCGGGAGGGCTGAGCAGTTCTTC. Its translation is CASSLETSGRAEQFF.

The chain links TRBV28 to TRBJ1-5, with D unclear. This CDR3 has 13 amino acids. Per the germline V gene, CDR1 is MDHEN and CDR2 is SYDVKM. V gave up 7 bases and J gave up 5 bases, with 12 bases separating them. The CDR3 region is CASTRLIYQPQHF. In DNA, the CDR3 is TGTGCCAGCACCCGTCTTATTTATCAGCCCCAGCATTTT.

The DNA of the CDR3 is TGTGCCAGCAGCTTTAGAGGGGGGACTGGGGCCAACGTCCTGACTTTC. Amino acids: CASSFRGGTGANVLTF. This chain links TRBV7-9 with TRBJ2-6; D possibly uses TRBD1 or TRBD2 (6 bases each). The V and J ends lost 3 bases and 2 bases respectively, with 11 bases between them. CDR1 and CDR2 (germline): SEHNR, FQNEAQ (reference sequence). CDR3 size: 16 residues.

This chain connects TRBV5-4 to TRBJ2-7; D gene ambiguous. Germline CDR1 and CDR2: SGHNT and YYREEE (reference sequence). The ends were cut back, 2 bases at V and 0 bases at J, with 6 bases in the middle. CDR3 length equals 13 residues. The DNA of the CDR3 is TGTGCCAGCAGCTTAACAGACTCCTACGAGCAGTACTTC. Translating it yields CASSLTDSYEQYF.

This rearrangement joins TRBV18 to TRBJ1-4, with TRBD1 matching over 7 bases. CDR1 is KGHSH, CDR2 LQKENI, per germline. This CDR3 has 13 residues. Germline trimming cut 3 bases from V and 10 bases from J; bases unmatched to any gene: 5. CDR3 in amino acids: CASSPDTGAKLFF. DNA of the CDR3: TGTGCCAGCTCACCGGACACAGGGGCAAAACTGTTTTTT.

The CDR3 DNA reads TGCGCCAGCAGCTCCACACCAGCCCGGGCTAGCGGGTACACAGATACGCAGTATTTT. It specifies CASSSTPARASGYTDTQYF. The chain uses TRBV5-1 and TRBJ2-3, with TRBD2 matching over 8 bases. CDR1 and CDR2 from the germline V gene are SGHRS and YFSETQ. The CDR3 loop spans 19 amino acids. J was trimmed by 2 bases and V by 3 bases; bases with no gene match: 17. Complete variable domain (other parts from reference TRBV5-1 and TRBJ2-3): KAGVTQTPRYLIKTRGQQVTLSCSPISGHRSVSWYQQTPGQGLQFLFEYFSETQRNKGNFPGRFSGRQFSNSRSEMNVSTLELGDSALYLCASSSTPARASGYTDTQYFGPGTRLTVL.

The chain employs TRBV4-1 and TRBJ1-4; perhaps TRBD1 as D (5 bases). V lost 3 bases and J lost 0, with 20 bases in between. The CDR3 sequence is 19 residues long. Germline CDR1 is MGHRA and CDR2 is YSYEKL. The DNA for the CDR3 is TGCGCCAGCAGCCATCCCGGCCTCCGAAAGGGACCAACTAATGAAAAACTGTTTTTT. Protein sequence: CASSHPGLRKGPTNEKLFF.

This clone was seen a handful of times. V gene TRBV27 combines with J gene TRBJ1-5; D unclear. The length of the CDR3 is 15 residues. CDR1 MNHEY and CDR2 SMNVEV come from the germline V gene (reference sequence). The V gene lost 2 bases and the J gene lost 2 bases, with 10 bases spanning the gap. For the CDR3, the DNA is TGTGCCAGCAGTTTACAAGGTTTGGGCAATCAGCCCCAGCATTTT. Protein sequence: CASSLQGLGNQPQHF.

The chain carries TRBV29-1 and TRBJ2-2, with D hard to call. This CDR3 comprises 19 residues. The V end lost 5 bases, the J end lost 7 bases, and 32 bases lay between the germline ends. Germline assignment: CDR1 SQVTM and CDR2 ANQGSEA. The CDR3 DNA sequence: TGCAGCGTTAGTTTACTTACCCCTCCCCCGGGCAGTCTTATCGGGGAGCTGTTTTTT. Amino acid sequence: CSVSLLTPPPGSLIGELFF.

V gene TRBV28 combines with J gene TRBJ1-1; D unresolved. The length of the CDR3 is 12 residues. Per germline, CDR1 MDHEN and CDR2 SYDVKM. V was clipped by 7 bases and J by 6 bases, with 12 bases between them. DNA of the CDR3: TGTGCCAGCACTCCTAGGACCCCTGAAGCTTTCTTT. It encodes CASTPRTPEAFF.

The chain has TRBV28 and TRBJ1-1; TRBD1 aligns across 8 bases. The CDR3 length is 16 residues. V trimming: 4 bases; J trimming: 1 base; junction bases outside the gene matches: 8. Germline lookup yields CDR1 MDHEN and CDR2 SYDVKM. CDR3 sequence: CASSSLRTGTNTEAFF. The CDR3 coding sequence is TGTGCCAGCAGTTCCCTCCGGACAGGGACGAACACTGAAGCTTTCTTT. The full variable domain, its missing parts supplied by reference TRBV28 and TRBJ1-1, is DVKVTQSSRYLVKRTGEKVFLECVQDMDHENMFWYRQDPGLGLRLIYFSYDVKMKEKGDIPEGYSVSREKKERFSLILESASTNQTSMYLCASSSLRTGTNTEAFFGQGTRLTVV.

V is TRBV30 and J is TRBJ1-4; 7 bases agree with TRBD1. The ends lost 5 bases at V and 0 bases at J; junction bases unmatched: 6. CDR3 length: 15 amino acids. CDR1 is GTSNPN, CDR2 SVGIG, per germline (reference sequence). CDR3 protein: CAWGGGLATNEKLFF. The CDR3 region has the DNA TGTGCCTGGGGAGGGGGCCTTGCAACTAATGAAAAACTGTTTTTT.

The J gene is TRBJ2-1, the V gene TRBV15; 7 positions agree with TRBD2. The CDR3 totals 17 residues. V was pared by 2 bases and J by 3 bases, with 10 bases of the junction left unmatched. The germline V gene encodes CDR1 LNHNV and CDR2 YYDKDF (reference sequence). CDR3 amino acids: CATSRPTSEISYNEQFF. In DNA, the CDR3 is TGTGCCACCAGCAGACCTACTAGCGAGATAAGCTACAATGAGCAGTTCTTC. The whole variable domain, remainder taken from reference TRBV15 and TRBJ2-1, is DAMVIQNPRYQVTQFGKPVTLSCSQTLNHNVMYWYQQKSSQAPKLLFHYYDKDFNNEADTPDNFQSRRPNTSFCFLDIRSPGLGDTAMYLCATSRPTSEISYNEQFFGPGTRLTVL.

J is TRBJ1-5 and V is TRBV18, with D possibly being TRBD1 (6 bases). The V gene lost 3 bases and the J gene lost 0 bases, with 6 bases spanning the gap. The CDR3 runs to 14 residues. CDR1 KGHSH and CDR2 LQKENI come from the germline V gene. The chain's CDR3 is CASSPDSSNQPQHF. In DNA, the CDR3 is TGTGCCAGCTCACCGGACAGTAGCAATCAGCCCCAGCATTTT.

For this clone: Within the sample, other DNA sequences also encode this same CDR3. V is TRBV28 and J is TRBJ1-5; 7 nucleotides align to TRBD1. There are 14 residues in the CDR3. CDR1 MDHEN and CDR2 SYDVKM come from the germline V gene. V lost 6 bases and J lost 3; bases outside the gene matches: 5. The CDR3: CASSLQGNNQPQHF. Here the CDR3 DNA reads TGTGCCAGCAGCCTACAGGGGAACAATCAGCCCCAGCATTTT.

The chain couples TRBV4-2 to TRBJ1-4; possible D gene TRBD1, 5 bases. V was clipped by 0 bases and J by 8 bases, with 13 bases between them. The CDR3 contains 15 residues. From germline, CDR1 is LGHNA and CDR2 YNFKEQ. This CDR3 reads CASSQDDQGREKLFF. In DNA form, the CDR3 reads TGTGCCAGCAGCCAAGATGACCAGGGTCGGGAAAAACTGTTTTTT.